These 29 T cell receptor beta chains came from one sample sequenced in a study of shared clonotypes between healthy human individuals (dated by TCRdb to the early 2020s). To prepare the library, the immunoSEQ multiplex PCR assay was applied. The table comes from immuneACCESS by way of TCRdb, which keeps in-frame sequences with V and J called. Part of the clones is missing from these tables; in studies checked, under half for an unresolved V gene and the rest for unknown reasons. The sample yields some 1,100,000 clones; about four fifths were counted once. The ten largest clonotypes hold 0.5% to 0.6% of the sample. Sequenced sample: memory CD4+ T cells from PBMCs. What the cell subset or site label conveys for this sample: CD45RA-negative fraction. The receptors come from a man aged 18 to 30 in good health. Some clones in this sample may be carry-over from other donors' samples.

The chain couples TRBV7-3 to TRBJ2-2; 7 bases line up with TRBD2. J gave up 10 bases and V 2 bases, and 7 bases lay outside the gene matches. Per germline, CDR1 SGHTA and CDR2 FQGTGA. This CDR3 has 14 amino acids. The CDR3 is CASSLWHSGEELFF. CDR3 sequence (DNA): TGTGCCAGCAGCTTATGGCACAGCGGGGAGGAGCTGTTTTTT.

The genes are TRBV28 and TRBJ1-3; D is unresolved. This CDR3 is 15 amino acids long. Germline V gene sequence: CDR1 MDHEN, CDR2 SYDVKM. V lost 2 bases to trimming and J lost 5 bases, with 13 bases between them. CDR3 protein: CASSLSAPRRNTIYF. CDR3 nucleotides: TGTGCCAGCAGTTTAAGTGCACCGCGCAGAAACACCATATATTTT.

This clone has only one observation. J is TRBJ2-7 and V is TRBV18; no firm D call. V lost 3 bases and J 6 bases, leaving 9 bases between the germline ends. The CDR3 runs 12 residues. Germline CDR1 is KGHSH and CDR2 is LQKENI. The CDR3, as DNA: TGTGCCAGCTCACCGGCCGGGCGCGAGCAGTACTTC. As protein: CASSPAGREQYF. The full variable domain, completed using reference TRBV18 and TRBJ2-7, is NAGVMQNPRHLVRRRGQEARLRCSPMKGHSHVYWYRQLPEEGLKFMVYLQKENIIDESGMPKERFSAEFPKEGPSILRIQQVVRGDSAAYFCASSPAGREQYFGPGTRLTVT.

CDR3 in amino acids: CASSYQGARTEAFF. In nucleotides, the CDR3 is TGTGCCAGCAGTTACCAGGGGGCGCGGACTGAAGCTTTCTTT. The chain is built from TRBV6-5 and TRBJ1-1; 8 bases line up with TRBD1. The CDR3 runs to 14 residues. V lost 2 bases and J lost 5; bases outside the gene matches: 4. Germline V gene lookup returns CDR1 MNHEY and CDR2 SVGAGI.

The chain links TRBV2 to TRBJ1-2, with a tentative D call TRBD1 (6 bases). CDR1 is SNHLY and CDR2 is FYNNEI in the germline V gene. V was shortened by 8 bases and J by 4 bases, with 14 bases between the two germline ends. The CDR3 has 13 residues. The CDR3 spells CASGGADSYGYTF. The CDR3 DNA reads as TGTGCCAGCGGGGGGGCGGACTCCTATGGCTACACCTTC. Using reference TRBV2 and TRBJ1-2 for the parts outside the CDR3, the full variable domain is EPEVTQTPSHQVTQMGQEVILRCVPISNHLYFYWYRQILGQKVEFLVSFYNNEISEKSEIFDDQFSVERPDGSNFTLKIRSTKLEDSAMYFCASGGADSYGYTFGSGTRLTVV.

The rearrangement joins TRBV5-4 to TRBJ2-3; 12 bases agree with TRBD2. Germline V gives CDR1 SGHNT, CDR2 YYREEE (reference sequence). The CDR3 is made up of 16 amino acids. With V trimmed by 1 base and J by 7 bases, 7 bases remained unmatched. For the CDR3, the DNA is TGTGCCAGCAGCTTGTGGCTAGCGGGAGGGAGAAATACGCAGTATTTT. This codes for CASSLWLAGGRNTQYF.

The chain links TRBV27 to TRBJ1-6; D is perhaps TRBD1 (6 bases). V lost 4 bases and J 10 bases, leaving 17 bases between the germline ends. Germline loops: CDR1 MNHEY, CDR2 SMNVEV (reference sequence). This CDR3 is built from 15 residues. This CDR3 is CASSSQGNVWSPLHF. As DNA, the CDR3 is TGTGCCAGCAGTTCCCAGGGGAATGTGTGGTCACCCCTCCACTTT.

As for this clone: Different DNA sequences within this sample yield the same CDR3. The chain joins TRBV5-1 to TRBJ2-1; D gene unclear. Trimming cost V 0 bases and J 5 bases, with 6 bases left between them. The CDR3 spans 13 residues. CDR1 is SGHRS and CDR2 is YFSETQ in the germline V gene. CDR3 DNA sequence: TGCGCCAGCAGCTTGGTTTCGAACAATGAGCAGTTCTTC. Amino acid sequence: CASSLVSNNEQFF.

This clone was counted only a few times. The identical CDR3 is also encoded by other nucleotide sequences in the sample. J is TRBJ1-2 and V is TRBV5-6, with 9 positions matching TRBD1. The CDR3 consists of 13 residues. The trim removed 4 bases at V and 5 bases at J, leaving 3 bases unmatched. Per the germline V gene, CDR1 is SGHDT and CDR2 is YYEEEE. The CDR3 reads CASSPGQGYGYTF. CDR3 bases: TGTGCCAGCAGCCCAGGACAGGGGTATGGCTACACCTTC.

This chain joins TRBV6-1 and TRBJ2-5; 7 nucleotides agree with TRBD1. V lost 4 bases and J lost 2; bases outside the gene matches: 13. There are 17 residues in the CDR3. Germline-derived CDR1 and CDR2 are MNHNS and SASEGT. The CDR3 protein is CASSGLRGPRKQETQYF. As DNA, the CDR3 is TGTGCCAGCAGTGGCCTAAGGGGGCCGCGGAAACAAGAGACCCAGTACTTC.

Concerning this clone itself: One end of the junction varies from germline; a read error may be responsible. The gene calls are TRBV20-1 and TRBJ1-5, with 7 bases that match TRBD1. The germline CDR1 and CDR2 sequences are DFQATT and SNEGSKA (reference sequence). The CDR3 has 8 residues. CDR3 region: CILQGRDF. The CDR3 bases are TGCATCCTACAGGGGAGGGATTTT.

The rearrangement links TRBV28 to TRBJ2-2, with no clear D. The CDR3 spans 13 residues. The germline gives CDR1 MDHEN, CDR2 SYDVKM. The V gene lost 6 bases and the J gene lost 3 bases, with 8 bases spanning the gap. CDR3 DNA sequence: TGTGCCAGCAGACCCTGGGACACCGGGGAGCTGTTTTTT. Amino acid sequence: CASRPWDTGELFF.

The chain recombines TRBV7-6 with TRBJ2-5; maybe TRBD2 (6 bases). Per the germline V gene, CDR1 is SGHVS and CDR2 is FNYEAQ. This CDR3 region has 15 residues. Trimming stripped 0 bases from V and 3 bases from J, with 11 bases between. The CDR3 sequence: CASSLARGGKETQYF. The CDR3 region has the DNA TGTGCCAGCAGCTTAGCCCGGGGAGGCAAAGAGACCCAGTACTTC.

To note about this clone: A far larger clone is just one base off, so this is likely a read error. The identical CDR3 is also encoded by other nucleotide sequences in the sample. The chain uses TRBV7-2 and TRBJ1-2; 7 nucleotides agree with TRBD1. V lost 1 base to trimming and J lost 4 bases; unmatched junction nucleotides: 3. Per germline, CDR1 SGHTA and CDR2 FQGNSA. The CDR3 totals 14 residues. CDR3 region: CASSLGGTVYGYTF. The CDR3 nucleotides are TGTGCCAGCAGCTTAGGGGGGACAGTCTATGGCTACACCTTC.

The chain carries TRBV21-1 and TRBJ2-7. TRBV21-1 is recorded as a pseudogene. The CDR3 consists of 15 residues. DNA of the CDR3: TGTGCCAGCAGCAGATGGGGGGACAACCCTTACGAGCAGTACTTC. Its protein is CASSRWGDNPYEQYF.

The sample holds one count of this clone. This chain joins TRBV15 and TRBJ2-1; 10 bases align to TRBD1. Trimming took 1 base from V and 7 from J; bases not matched to a gene: 4. This CDR3 has 15 residues. Germline CDR1 is LNHNV and CDR2 is YYDKDF (reference sequence). CDR3 amino acids: CATSRGRQGANEQFF. CDR3 DNA sequence: TGTGCCACCAGCAGAGGACGACAGGGGGCTAATGAGCAGTTCTTC. The full variable domain, in which reference TRBV15 and TRBJ2-1 provide the parts outside the CDR3, is DAMVIQNPRYQVTQFGKPVTLSCSQTLNHNVMYWYQQKSSQAPKLLFHYYDKDFNNEADTPDNFQSRRPNTSFCFLDIRSPGLGDTAMYLCATSRGRQGANEQFFGPGTRLTVL.

The CDR3 region is CASSLSRVPQLGNEKLFF. The CDR3 DNA is TGTGCCAGCAGCTTAAGCAGGGTCCCACAACTTGGTAATGAAAAACTGTTTTTT. V and J are TRBV7-8 and TRBJ1-4, with D tentatively TRBD1 (5 bases). This CDR3 is 18 amino acids long. V lost 2 bases, J lost 4 bases, and 20 bases lay in between. Germline CDR1 is SGHVS and CDR2 is FQNEAQ.

This chain links TRBV10-3 with TRBJ1-5; no clear D gene. The V gene's germline CDR1 is ENHRY and CDR2 SYGVKD. V was cut by 6 bases and J by 2 bases, with 11 bases left in between. The CDR3 length is 14 residues. The CDR3 region is CAIRGSGGNQPQHF. CDR3 sequence (DNA): TGTGCCATCAGGGGGTCTGGTGGCAATCAGCCCCAGCATTTT.

V is TRBV19 and J is TRBJ2-1; TRBD2 agrees at 10 bases. The CDR3 runs to 16 residues. Trimming took 4 bases from V and 5 from J; bases not matched to a gene: 8. Germline values: CDR1 LNHDA, CDR2 SQIVND (reference sequence). This CDR3 reads CASSTPLSGRDNEQFF. CDR3 sequence (DNA): TGTGCCAGTAGTACCCCTCTAAGCGGGAGGGACAATGAGCAGTTCTTC.

The chain has TRBV9 and TRBJ1-1; tentative D call: TRBD1 (5 bases). Trimming took 3 bases from V and 4 from J, leaving 19 bases between them. CDR3 size: 16 residues. Per the germline V gene, CDR1 is SGDLS and CDR2 is YYNGEE. The CDR3 region has the DNA TGTGCCAGCAGCGGAGGAGGACAAAGGTGGGGCACTGAAGCTTTCTTT. This gives the protein CASSGGGQRWGTEAFF.

The CDR3 DNA is TGCAGCGTTCGAGGGACAGCCAATGAGCAGTTCTTC. It codes for CSVRGTANEQFF. The rearrangement links TRBV29-1 to TRBJ2-1; TRBD1 agrees at 7 bases. This CDR3 region has 12 residues. CDR1 is SQVTM, CDR2 ANQGSEA, per germline. V trimming: 5 bases; J trimming: 6 bases; junction bases outside the gene matches: 4.

This chain connects TRBV27 to TRBJ2-7; D possibly corresponds to TRBD2 (6 bases). The CDR3 sequence is 14 residues long. Germline CDR1 and CDR2: MNHEY and SMNVEV (reference sequence). The V end lost 5 bases, the J end lost 4 bases, and 15 bases lay between the germline ends. CDR3 in amino acids: CASSLGLLGYEQYF. In DNA, the CDR3 is TGTGCCAGCAGTCTGGGACTCCTGGGGTACGAGCAGTACTTC.

The chain combines TRBV5-8 with TRBJ1-2; the D is unclear. There are 14 residues in the CDR3. Germline assignment: CDR1 SGHTS and CDR2 YDEGEE. The germline V and J ends were trimmed by 4 bases and 0 bases, with 10 bases remaining between them. The CDR3 DNA sequence: TGTGCCAGCAGCCTGGACGGGCCTAACTATGGCTACACCTTC. Protein product: CASSLDGPNYGYTF.

This clone showed up just a few times. The sample contains more than one DNA sequence encoding this CDR3. The CDR3 bases are TGCAGCGTTGGGGATTCTGGGGAAAAACTGTTTTTT. Its protein product is CSVGDSGEKLFF. The J gene is TRBJ1-4, the V gene TRBV29-1; D is undetermined. Germline CDR1 SQVTM, CDR2 ANQGSEA. V was clipped by 4 bases and J by 8 bases, with 11 bases between them. The CDR3 has 12 amino acids.

The CDR3 protein is CASGITGPGELFF. CDR3 sequence (DNA): TGTGCCAGCGGGATAACAGGGCCCGGGGAGCTGTTTTTT. This chain joins TRBV2 and TRBJ2-2; D possibly corresponds to TRBD1 (6 bases). Germline assignment: CDR1 SNHLY and CDR2 FYNNEI. Trimming cost V 8 bases and J 6 bases, with 13 bases left between them. The CDR3 has 13 amino acids.

The chain has TRBV28 and TRBJ2-7, with 10 bases matching TRBD2. Germline lookup yields CDR1 MDHEN and CDR2 SYDVKM. The V and J ends lost 6 bases and 2 bases, in that order; junction bases with no gene match: 4. The CDR3 loop spans 14 amino acids. The CDR3 here is CASSVAGGTYEQYF. As DNA, the CDR3 is TGTGCCAGCAGCGTAGCGGGAGGCACCTACGAGCAGTACTTC.

This clone appeared a single time. The gene calls are TRBV7-6 and TRBJ2-5; the D is unclear. CDR3 length: 15 residues. The germline CDR1 and CDR2 sequences are SGHVS and FNYEAQ. V was trimmed by 5 bases and J by 1 base, leaving 14 bases between them. CDR3 coding DNA: TGTGCCAGCAGCCAGGACCATAATGGCCAAGAGACCCAGTACTTC. It is translated as CASSQDHNGQETQYF.

The chain links TRBV11-2 to TRBJ2-7; D may be TRBD2 (7 bases). The CDR3 is 15 residues long. Trimming left V 1 base short and J 6 bases short, with 16 bases between. Germline V gene lookup returns CDR1 SGHAT and CDR2 FQNNGV. CDR3 coding DNA: TGTGCCAGCAGCTTAGTGAGGGGGGGTGCGGGCGAGCAGTACTTC. Translating gives CASSLVRGGAGEQYF.

This chain uses TRBV18 with TRBJ2-2; 9 bases map to TRBD1. This CDR3 has 15 amino acids. V shed 2 bases and J 3 bases; nucleotides not matched to a gene: 1. Germline CDR1 KGHSH, CDR2 LQKENI. The CDR3 reads CASSPGTGYTGELFF. The CDR3, as DNA: TGTGCCAGCTCACCAGGGACAGGGTACACCGGGGAGCTGTTTTTT.